The 5 T cell receptor beta chains below all came from one sample that was sequenced in a study of blood T cell repertoires in COVID-19. Sequenced by immunoSEQ multiplex PCR; TCRdb stores in-frame clones only, minus some. The data contain 240,000 or so clones, roughly 87% of them singletons. The sample was peripheral blood. The receptors come from a woman in her twenties or thirties with acute or convalescent COVID-19.

V is TRBV10-3 and J is TRBJ2-1, with TRBD2 matching over 12 bases. The germline V gene has CDR1 ENHRY and CDR2 SYGVKD. Trimming removed 5 bases from V and 5 bases from J; junction bases left unmatched: 22. CDR3 size: 21 residues. The CDR3 region has the DNA TGTGCCATCAGTATAGGACAGCTCAGGGCCCGACTAGCGGGAGACCACAATGAGCAGTTCTTC. Translated, it gives CAISIGQLRARLAGDHNEQFF.

V gene TRBV30 combines with J gene TRBJ1-4; 12 nucleotides match TRBD1. This CDR3 is built from 15 residues. J lost 6 bases, V lost 3 bases, and 5 bases had no gene match. Germline V CDR1 and CDR2: GTSNPN, SVGIG (reference sequence). The CDR3 region is CAWRPWDRGHEKLFF. The CDR3 DNA sequence: TGTGCCTGGAGACCCTGGGACAGGGGGCATGAAAAACTGTTTTTT.

The chain links TRBV6-5 to TRBJ2-5; 11 bases line up with TRBD2. CDR1 is MNHEY, CDR2 SVGAGI, per germline. The CDR3 loop spans 15 amino acids. Unmatched junction bases numbered 7, after V lost 7 bases and J lost 3 bases. For the CDR3, the DNA is TGTGCCAGCAACACTAGCGGGAGCAAGAAAGAGACCCAGTACTTC. It codes for CASNTSGSKKETQYF.

The J gene is TRBJ1-1, the V gene TRBV6-2 or TRBV6-3, with unresolved D. Trimming removed 3 bases at V and 8 bases at J, with 10 bases between. Germline-derived CDR1 and CDR2 are MNHEY and SVGEGT. The CDR3 extends over 12 amino acids. The CDR3 DNA sequence: TGTGCCAGCAGTTATAATTCGGAGGAAGCTTTCTTT. Translating gives CASSYNSEEAFF.

V and J are TRBV10-3 and TRBJ1-4; D is uncertain. CDR1 ENHRY and CDR2 SYGVKD come from the germline V gene. The CDR3 loop spans 13 amino acids. V lost 7 bases and J 4 bases, leaving 10 bases between the germline ends. CDR3 protein: CAITAGVNEKLFF. CDR3 DNA sequence: TGTGCCATCACGGCCGGGGTTAATGAAAAACTGTTTTTT.